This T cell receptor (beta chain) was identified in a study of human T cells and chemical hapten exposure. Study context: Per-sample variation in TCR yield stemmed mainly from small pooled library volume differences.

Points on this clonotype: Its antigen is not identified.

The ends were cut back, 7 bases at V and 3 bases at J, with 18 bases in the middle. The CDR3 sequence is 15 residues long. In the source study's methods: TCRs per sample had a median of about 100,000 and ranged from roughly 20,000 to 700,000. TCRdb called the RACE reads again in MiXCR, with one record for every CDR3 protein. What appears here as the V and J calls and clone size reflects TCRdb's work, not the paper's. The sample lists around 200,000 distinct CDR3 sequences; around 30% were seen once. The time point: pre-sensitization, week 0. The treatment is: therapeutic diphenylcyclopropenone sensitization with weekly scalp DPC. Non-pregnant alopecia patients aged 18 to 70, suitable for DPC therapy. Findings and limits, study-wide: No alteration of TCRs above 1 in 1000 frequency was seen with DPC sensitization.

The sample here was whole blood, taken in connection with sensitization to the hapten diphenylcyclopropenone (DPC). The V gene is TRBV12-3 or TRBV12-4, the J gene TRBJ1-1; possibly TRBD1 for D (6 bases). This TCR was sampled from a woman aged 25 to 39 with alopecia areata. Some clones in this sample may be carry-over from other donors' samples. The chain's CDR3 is CASTYGGTLHTEAFF. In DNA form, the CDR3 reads TGTGCCAGCACTTATGGAGGGACACTTCACACTGAAGCTTTCTTT.